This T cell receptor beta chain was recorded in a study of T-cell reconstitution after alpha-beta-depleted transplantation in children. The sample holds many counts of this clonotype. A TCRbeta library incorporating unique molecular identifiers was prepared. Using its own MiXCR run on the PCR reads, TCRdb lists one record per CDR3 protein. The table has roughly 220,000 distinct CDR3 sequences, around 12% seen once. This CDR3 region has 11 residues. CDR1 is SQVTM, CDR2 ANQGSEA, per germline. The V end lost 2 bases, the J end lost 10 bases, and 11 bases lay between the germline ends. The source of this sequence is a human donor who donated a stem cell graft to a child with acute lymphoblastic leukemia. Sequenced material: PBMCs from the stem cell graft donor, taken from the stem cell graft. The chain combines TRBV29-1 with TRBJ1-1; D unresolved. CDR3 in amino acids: CSVELGERAFF. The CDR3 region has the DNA TGCAGCGTTGAACTTGGGGAGAGAGCTTTCTTT.